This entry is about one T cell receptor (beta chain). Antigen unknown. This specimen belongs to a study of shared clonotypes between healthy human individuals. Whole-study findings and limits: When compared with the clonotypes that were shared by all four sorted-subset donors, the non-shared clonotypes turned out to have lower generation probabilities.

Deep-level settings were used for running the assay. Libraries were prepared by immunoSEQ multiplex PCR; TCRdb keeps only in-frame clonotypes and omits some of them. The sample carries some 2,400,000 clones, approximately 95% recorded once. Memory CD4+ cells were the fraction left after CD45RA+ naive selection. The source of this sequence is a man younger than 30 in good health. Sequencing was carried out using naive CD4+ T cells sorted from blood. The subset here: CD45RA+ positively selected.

The CDR3 spells CASSLGGTRDNEQFF. The CDR3 bases are TGTGCCAGCAGCTTAGGAGGGACTAGGGACAATGAGCAGTTCTTC. V gene TRBV7-9 combines with J gene TRBJ2-1, with 8 bases matching TRBD2. Germline trimming cut 1 base from V and 5 bases from J; bases unmatched to any gene: 4. The CDR3 totals 15 residues. Germline V lookup: CDR1 SEHNR, CDR2 FQNEAQ (reference sequence).